The 7 T cell receptor beta chains given below trace back to one sample, sequenced in a study of blood T cell repertoires in COVID-19. Only in-frame clones appear in the TCRdb table, and some are missing; sequencing was by immunoSEQ multiplex PCR. The repertoire consists of hundreds of thousands of clones, with 84% occurring once and the leading ten covering 6.8%. Sequencing was performed on PBMCs or T cells enriched from blood (not recorded which). The receptors come from a woman between 35 and 50 years old who had recovered from COVID-19.

The gene calls are TRBV30 and TRBJ1-6, with 7 bases identical to TRBD1. CDR3 length: 12 residues. Germline CDR1 reads GTSNPN; CDR2 reads SVGIG (reference sequence). Trimming removed 4 bases from V and 10 bases from J; junction bases left unmatched: 4. CDR3 DNA: TGTGCCTGGACTAGGGGGCAATCACCCCTCCACTTT. This gives the protein CAWTRGQSPLHF.

In nucleotides, the CDR3 is TGTGCCAGTAGTATTGGCGGGAGGGCCAAAAACATTCAGTACTTC. This gives the protein CASSIGGRAKNIQYF. The rearrangement joins TRBV19 to TRBJ2-4; 8 bases map to TRBD2. This CDR3 is built from 15 residues. The V gene's germline CDR1 is LNHDA and CDR2 SQIVND (reference sequence). The trim removed 3 bases at V and 1 base at J, leaving 2 bases unmatched. Full variable domain (remainder filled in from reference TRBV19 and TRBJ2-4): DGGITQSPKYLFRKEGQNVTLSCEQNLNHDAMYWYRQDPGQGLRLIYYSQIVNDFQKGDIAEGYSVSREKKESFPLTVTSAQKNPTAFYLCASSIGGRAKNIQYFGAGTRLSVL.

The gene calls are TRBV5-1 and TRBJ2-2; 9 bases are a match to TRBD2. Losses at the gene ends were 2 bases for V and 2 bases for J; bases not matched to a gene: 4. Germline V lookup: CDR1 SGHRS, CDR2 YFSETQ. This CDR3 is built from 16 residues. CDR3: CASSFLAGANTGELFF. The CDR3 DNA is TGCGCCAGCAGCTTCTTAGCGGGAGCTAACACCGGGGAGCTGTTTTTT.

The V gene is TRBV6-2 or TRBV6-3, the J gene TRBJ2-1; 7 nucleotides align to TRBD2. The V segment lost 4 bases and the J segment 6 bases; nucleotides outside the gene matches: 3. This CDR3 is built from 13 residues. CDR1 MNHEY and CDR2 SVGEGT come from the germline V gene. The CDR3 protein is CASSLRLANEQFF. The CDR3 nucleotides are TGTGCCAGCAGTTTAAGACTAGCCAATGAGCAGTTCTTC.

This rearrangement joins TRBV5-1 to TRBJ2-2, with TRBD2 matching 13 bases. Looked up from germline, CDR1 is SGHRS and CDR2 is YFSETQ. CDR3 length: 17 residues. V lost 5 bases, J lost 4 bases, and 8 bases stayed unmatched. CDR3: CASSLRLAGGPTGELFF. The DNA of the CDR3 is TGCGCCAGCAGTCTCCGACTAGCGGGAGGCCCCACCGGGGAGCTGTTTTTT.

The chain has TRBV5-1 and TRBJ2-2, with 9 nucleotides matching TRBD1. V lost 1 base to trimming and J lost 5 bases; unmatched junction nucleotides: 9. This CDR3 contains 17 residues. CDR1 SGHRS and CDR2 YFSETQ come from the germline V gene. CDR3 region: CASSLWGTGGGTGELFF. CDR3 nucleotides: TGCGCCAGCAGCTTGTGGGGCACAGGGGGCGGAACCGGGGAGCTGTTTTTT. Combining the CDR3 with reference TRBV5-1 and TRBJ2-2 gives the whole variable domain KAGVTQTPRYLIKTRGQQVTLSCSPISGHRSVSWYQQTPGQGLQFLFEYFSETQRNKGNFPGRFSGRQFSNSRSEMNVSTLELGDSALYLCASSLWGTGGGTGELFFGEGSRLTVL.

The V gene is TRBV27, the J gene TRBJ1-1; TRBD1 matches 8 bases. Germline V CDR1 and CDR2: MNHEY, SMNVEV (reference sequence). The V gene end was trimmed by 5 bases and the J gene end by 1 base; junction bases not matched to a gene: 0. The CDR3 sequence is 13 residues long. CDR3 sequence (DNA): TGTGCCAGCAGTGGACAGGGGAACACTGAAGCTTTCTTT. It specifies CASSGQGNTEAFF.